Below are 20 T cell receptor beta chains sequenced from a single sample in a study of graft-versus-host responses after intestinal transplantation. TCRdb keeps only in-frame clones here, not all; method: immunoSEQ multiplex PCR. The sample includes about 8,100 clones, almost 70% of them seen just once. From the graft tissue, intraepithelial and lamina propria lymphocytes were released through processing. The input for sequencing was ileum tissue, taken around 460 days after transplant. These receptors came from a human patient who received an intestinal transplant, so some T cells may come from the graft donor.

This chain joins TRBV7-2 and TRBJ1-5; D is unresolved. Germline loops: CDR1 SGHTA, CDR2 FQGNSA. This CDR3 contains 14 residues. V gave up 0 bases and J gave up 6 bases, with 9 bases separating them. CDR3 sequence reads: CASSLAVVGQPQHF. CDR3 DNA: TGTGCCAGCAGCTTAGCTGTGGTGGGTCAGCCCCAGCATTTT.

The V and J genes are TRBV19 and TRBJ1-1; D unresolved. CDR1 is LNHDA and CDR2 is SQIVND in the germline V gene (reference sequence). V dropped 6 bases and J dropped 1 base, with 18 bases sitting between them. This CDR3 spans 16 amino acids. In nucleotides, the CDR3 is TGTGCCAGTAGCCCCGTTTACTGGGTCGGGAACACTGAAGCTTTCTTT. Its protein is CASSPVYWVGNTEAFF.

In its sample, this clone was seen a few times. V and J are TRBV2 and TRBJ2-1; D gene ambiguous. Germline assignment: CDR1 SNHLY and CDR2 FYNNEI. This CDR3 spans 14 amino acids. Trimming removed 6 bases from V and 0 bases from J, with 9 bases in between. The CDR3 region has the DNA TGTGCCAGCAGAGACCCCGCCTCCTACAATGAGCAGTTCTTC. Protein sequence: CASRDPASYNEQFF.

The V and J genes are TRBV21-1 and TRBJ2-2; the table gives TRBD2 as D, unverified against the DNA. TRBV21-1 is labeled a pseudogene. The CDR3 runs 19 residues. Here the CDR3 reads CASSKRRSGGHSNTGELFF. DNA of the CDR3: TGTGCCAGCAGCAAAAGAAGGAGCGGGGGGCATTCGAACACCGGGGAGCTGTTTTTT.

The gene calls are TRBV4-1 and TRBJ2-3, with 9 bases identical to TRBD2. V dropped 7 bases and J dropped 2; count of bases not matched to a gene: 4. Germline V gene lookup returns CDR1 MGHRA and CDR2 YSYEKL. This CDR3 is 14 amino acids long. CDR3 in DNA: TGCGCCAGCACCCTAGCGGGGAACACAGATACGCAGTATTTT. Encoded protein: CASTLAGNTDTQYF.

The gene calls are TRBV4-2 and TRBJ2-1; 10 bases are shared with TRBD2. Per the germline V gene, CDR1 is LGHNA and CDR2 is YNFKEQ. The length of the CDR3 is 16 residues. The V and J ends lost 2 bases and 8 bases, in that order; junction bases with no gene match: 9. CDR3 bases: TGTGCCAGCAGCCAAACCAGCGGGGGGGCCGTCGATGAGCAGTTCTTC. Protein sequence: CASSQTSGGAVDEQFF.

The rearrangement joins TRBV18 to TRBJ2-5, with D unclear. Trimming stripped 5 bases from V and 3 bases from J, with 7 bases between. The CDR3 sequence is 12 residues long. Looked up from germline, CDR1 is KGHSH and CDR2 is LQKENI. CDR3 sequence (DNA): TGTGCCAGCTCATCTTTAAAAGAGACCCAGTACTTC. It is translated as CASSSLKETQYF.

The V and J genes are TRBV5-4 and TRBJ2-5, with D tentatively TRBD1 or TRBD2 (6 bases each). This CDR3 has 15 amino acids. Trimming left V 2 bases short and J 1 base short, with 12 bases between. The germline V gene encodes CDR1 SGHNT and CDR2 YYREEE (reference sequence). CDR3 in DNA: TGTGCCAGCAGCTTTACGTCGGGGGCCCAAGAGACCCAGTACTTC. Protein product: CASSFTSGAQETQYF.

The rearrangement joins TRBV5-1 to TRBJ2-3; 9 bases map to TRBD2. With 1 base clipped from V and 1 base from J, the junction kept 4 bases outside the gene matches. Per germline, CDR1 SGHRS and CDR2 YFSETQ. The CDR3 consists of 16 residues. Written as DNA, the CDR3 is TGCGCCAGCAGCTTGATCCAGCGGGGGGGCACAGATACGCAGTATTTT. Its protein is CASSLIQRGGTDTQYF.

The V and J genes are TRBV4-1 and TRBJ1-1, with D possibly TRBD1 on 5 matching bases. Germline V lookup: CDR1 MGHRA, CDR2 YSYEKL. There are 16 residues in the CDR3. V lost 0 bases and J 6 bases, leaving 17 bases between the germline ends. The CDR3 DNA follows: TGCGCCAGCAGCCAAGAGGGGCCAGGTCGGATCCCTGAAGCTTTCTTT. This translates into CASSQEGPGRIPEAFF.

This clone was detected a few times. The chain uses TRBV2 and TRBJ1-5, with D possibly being TRBD1 (6 bases). V was trimmed by 0 bases and J by 9 bases, leaving 15 bases between them. Germline V gene data show CDR1 as SNHLY and CDR2 as FYNNEI. CDR3 length: 15 amino acids. The DNA of the CDR3 is TGTGCCAGCAGTGAAGCGCTTGGGGGCGGGAGGCCCCAGCATTTT. Translating gives CASSEALGGGRPQHF.

The chain uses TRBV9 and TRBJ2-2; no clear D gene. Germline values: CDR1 SGDLS, CDR2 YYNGEE. CDR3 length: 14 amino acids. The V gene lost 1 base and the J gene lost 4 bases, with 8 bases spanning the gap. CDR3 nucleotides: TGTGCCAGCAGCGTACAAGTCGGCACCGGGGAGCTGTTTTTT. It translates to CASSVQVGTGELFF. Together with reference TRBV9 and TRBJ2-2, the CDR3 gives the full variable domain: DSGVTQTPKHLITATGQRVTLRCSPRSGDLSVYWYQQSLDQGLQFLIQYYNGEERAKGNILERFSAQQFPDLHSELNLSSLELGDSALYFCASSVQVGTGELFFGEGSRLTVL.

This clone occurred a few times. The chain employs TRBV6-1 and TRBJ2-7, with D tentatively TRBD1 or TRBD2 (7 bases each). V was cut by 1 base and J by 4 bases, with 17 bases left in between. Germline loops: CDR1 MNHNS, CDR2 SASEGT. This CDR3 comprises 16 residues. CDR3 DNA: TGTGCCAGCAGTGAAGAGGAGGGGCAGGGGGGGTACGAGCAGTACTTC. The encoded protein is CASSEEEGQGGYEQYF.

This clone was seen only a few times. This sequence joins TRBV15 and TRBJ2-3; tentatively, D is TRBD1 (6 bases). V was cut by 6 bases and J by 1 base, with 14 bases left in between. This CDR3 is built from 15 residues. CDR1 is LNHNV, CDR2 YYDKDF, per germline (reference sequence). The CDR3 here is CATRRQVFRTDTQYF. The DNA for the CDR3 is TGTGCCACCAGAAGACAGGTCTTTCGCACAGATACGCAGTATTTT.

The chain uses TRBV28 and TRBJ2-1; D may match TRBD1 or TRBD2 (5 bases each). CDR3 length: 14 amino acids. With 3 bases removed from V and 3 bases from J, the gap between germline ends came to 9 bases. Germline V lookup: CDR1 MDHEN, CDR2 SYDVKM. The CDR3 protein is CASSFGTNYNEQFF. The CDR3, as DNA: TGTGCCAGCAGTTTCGGGACGAACTACAATGAGCAGTTCTTC.

This chain links TRBV21-1 with TRBJ1-5. TRBV21-1 is a listed pseudogene. The CDR3 is 17 residues long. CDR3 sequence (DNA): TGTGCCAGCAGCAAAGAAGGGAGCAAGTCTAGCAATCAGCCCCAGCATTTT. Translated, it gives CASSKEGSKSSNQPQHF.

V usage is TRBV5-4 and J usage is TRBJ2-2; D gene ambiguous. The germline V and J ends were trimmed by 5 bases and 0 bases, with 11 bases remaining between them. This CDR3 is built from 15 residues. The germline CDR1 and CDR2 sequences are SGHNT and YYREEE (reference sequence). The CDR3 sequence is CASSPTPTNTGELFF. The CDR3 region has the DNA TGTGCCAGCAGTCCGACTCCGACGAACACCGGGGAGCTGTTTTTT.

This rearrangement joins TRBV9 to TRBJ2-2; D remains ambiguous. V was trimmed by 4 bases and J by 6 bases, leaving 13 bases between them. CDR3 length: 14 amino acids. The germline V gene has CDR1 SGDLS and CDR2 YYNGEE. The CDR3 reads CASSPHLTSGELFF. In nucleotides, the CDR3 is TGTGCCAGCAGCCCCCACCTGACGTCCGGGGAGCTGTTTTTT. Full variable domain (rest looked up from reference TRBV9 and TRBJ2-2): DSGVTQTPKHLITATGQRVTLRCSPRSGDLSVYWYQQSLDQGLQFLIQYYNGEERAKGNILERFSAQQFPDLHSELNLSSLELGDSALYFCASSPHLTSGELFFGEGSRLTVL.

The genes are TRBV2 and TRBJ2-7; D call uncertain. Germline CDR1 reads SNHLY; CDR2 reads FYNNEI. The CDR3 is 15 residues long. The V gene lost 0 bases and the J gene lost 3 bases, with 12 bases spanning the gap. The CDR3 nucleotides are TGTGCCAGCAGTGAAGCTTCGGCACAGTACTACGAGCAGTACTTC. Encoded protein: CASSEASAQYYEQYF.

This clone was counted only a few times. The chain employs TRBV9 and TRBJ1-2; TRBD1 might be the D (5 bases). Looked up from germline, CDR1 is SGDLS and CDR2 is YYNGEE. The V end lost 2 bases, the J end lost 0 bases, and 8 bases lay between the germline ends. The CDR3 consists of 14 residues. The CDR3 region has the DNA TGTGCCAGCAGCGTTGAGGGGTCTAACTATGGCTACACCTTC. Its translation: CASSVEGSNYGYTF.